This T cell receptor beta chain was recorded in a study of blood T cell repertoires in COVID-19. The repertoire was sequenced with immunoSEQ multiplex PCR; TCRdb's copy has only in-frame clones and lacks some. The table shows fewer than 300,000 clones, with 86% occurring only once. CDR3 length equals 15 residues. V lost 0 bases to trimming and J lost 7 bases, with 15 bases between them. Germline assignment: CDR1 MGHRA and CDR2 YSYEKL. The chain is built from TRBV4-1 and TRBJ1-2; TRBD1 is a possible D gene (6 bases). The sequenced sample was peripheral blood. This sequence was found in a woman between 25 and 40 years old with COVID-19, enrolled during active disease. CDR3 bases: TGCGCCAGCAGCCAAGATCCGGCGGGGGCACTTGGCTACACCTTC. Protein product: CASSQDPAGALGYTF.